Each of the 3 T cell receptor beta chains below was sequenced from the same sample in a study of T cell responses to AZD1222 COVID-19 vaccine. Produced via immunoSEQ multiplex PCR; TCRdb's table is partial and in-frame only. The data hold 100,000 or so clones, with roughly 87% observed a single time. This sample comprised peripheral blood, obtained on day 0 of AZD1222 vaccination. The receptors come from an adult in good health.

This CDR3 reads CSPEGPDTYTEAFF. CDR3 nucleotides: TGCAGCCCGGAGGGCCCCGACACTTACACTGAAGCTTTCTTT. V gene TRBV29-1 combines with J gene TRBJ1-1, with D unclear. This CDR3 is built from 14 residues. Deletions cut 8 bases from V and 3 bases from J, with 19 bases between. Germline V gives CDR1 SQVTM, CDR2 ANQGSEA.

The chain joins TRBV4-3 to TRBJ2-7; 10 bases line up with TRBD1. Germline trimming cut 0 bases from V and 4 bases from J; bases unmatched to any gene: 9. The CDR3 has 17 amino acids. Germline V gene data show CDR1 as LGHNA and CDR2 as YSLEER. This CDR3 is CASSQDYQDRGEYEQYF. The CDR3 DNA reads as TGCGCCAGCAGCCAAGATTACCAGGACAGGGGGGAATACGAGCAGTACTTC.

This clone was counted at least ten times. This chain connects TRBV5-1 to TRBJ2-1, with 7 bases lining up with TRBD2. The CDR3 sequence is 13 residues long. After removal of 5 bases from V and 2 bases from J, the junction contained 1 base not matched to a gene. Germline-derived CDR1 and CDR2 are SGHRS and YFSETQ. For the CDR3, the DNA is TGCGCCAGCAGTGGACTAGCCTACAATGAGCAGTTCTTC. Translation gives CASSGLAYNEQFF.